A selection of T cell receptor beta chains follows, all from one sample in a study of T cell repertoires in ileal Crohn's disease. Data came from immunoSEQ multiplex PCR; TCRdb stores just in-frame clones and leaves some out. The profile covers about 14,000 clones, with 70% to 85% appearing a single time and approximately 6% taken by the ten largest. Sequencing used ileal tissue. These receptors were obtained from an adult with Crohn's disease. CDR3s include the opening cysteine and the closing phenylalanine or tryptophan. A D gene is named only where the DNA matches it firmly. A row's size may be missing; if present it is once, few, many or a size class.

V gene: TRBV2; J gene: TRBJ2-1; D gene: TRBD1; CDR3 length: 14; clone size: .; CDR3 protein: CASPPGQDDNEQFF; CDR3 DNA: TGTGCCAGTCCGCCGGGACAGGATGACAATGAGCAGTTCTTC
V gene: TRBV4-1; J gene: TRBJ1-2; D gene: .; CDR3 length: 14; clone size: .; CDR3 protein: CASSQDQGNYGYTF; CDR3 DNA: TGCGCCAGCAGCCAAGACCAGGGAAACTATGGCTACACCTTC
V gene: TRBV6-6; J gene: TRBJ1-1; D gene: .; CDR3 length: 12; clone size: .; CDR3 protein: CASSQSGSLAFF; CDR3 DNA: TGTGCCAGCAGCCAATCAGGATCTCTAGCTTTCTTT
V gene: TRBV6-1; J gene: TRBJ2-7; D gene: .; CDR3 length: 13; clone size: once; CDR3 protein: CASSLWTGSEQYF; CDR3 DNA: TGTGCCAGCAGTTTATGGACTGGGAGCGAGCAGTACTTC
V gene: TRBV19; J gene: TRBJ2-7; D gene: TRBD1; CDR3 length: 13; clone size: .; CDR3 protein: CASSIQGAYEQYF; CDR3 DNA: TGTGCCAGTAGTATACAGGGGGCCTACGAGCAGTACTTC
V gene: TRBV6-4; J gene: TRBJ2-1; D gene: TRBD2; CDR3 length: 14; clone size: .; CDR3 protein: CASSLAGESNEQFF; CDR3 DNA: TGTGCCAGCAGTCTAGCGGGAGAGAGCAATGAGCAGTTCTTC
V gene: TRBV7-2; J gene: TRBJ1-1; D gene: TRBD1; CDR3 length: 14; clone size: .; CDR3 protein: CASSPQGATTEAFF; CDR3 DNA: TGTGCCAGCAGCCCCCAGGGGGCGACGACTGAAGCTTTCTTT
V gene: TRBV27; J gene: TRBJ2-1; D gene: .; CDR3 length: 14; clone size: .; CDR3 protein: CASRRELSGNEQFF; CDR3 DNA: TGTGCCAGCCGTAGGGAATTAAGCGGCAATGAGCAGTTCTTC
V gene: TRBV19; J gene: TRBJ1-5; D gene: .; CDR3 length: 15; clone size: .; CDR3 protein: CASRGGMGSNQPQHF; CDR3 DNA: TGTGCCAGTAGGGGGGGGATGGGGAGCAATCAGCCCCAGCATTTT
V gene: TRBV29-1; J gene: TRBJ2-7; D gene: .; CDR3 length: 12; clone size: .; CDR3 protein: CSVWGPSYEQYF; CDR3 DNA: TGCAGCGTATGGGGCCCTTCCTACGAGCAGTACTTC
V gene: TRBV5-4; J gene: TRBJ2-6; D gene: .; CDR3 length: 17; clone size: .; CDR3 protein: CASSLDGEISGANVLTF; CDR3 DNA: TGTGCCAGCAGCTTGGACGGTGAAATCTCTGGGGCCAACGTCCTGACTTTC
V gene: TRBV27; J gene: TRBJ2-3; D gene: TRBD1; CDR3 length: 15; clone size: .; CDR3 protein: CASRATGFQTDTQYF; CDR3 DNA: TGTGCCAGCAGGGCGACAGGGTTCCAAACAGATACGCAGTATTTT
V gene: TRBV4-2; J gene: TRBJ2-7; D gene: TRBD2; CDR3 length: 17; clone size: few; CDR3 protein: CASSPRSGIAGSYEQYF; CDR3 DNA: TGTGCCAGCAGCCCGAGATCCGGTATAGCGGGGTCCTACGAGCAGTACTTC
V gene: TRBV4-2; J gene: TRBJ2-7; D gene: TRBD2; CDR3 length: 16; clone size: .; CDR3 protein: CASSQSGTSGEGEQYF; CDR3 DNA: TGTGCCAGCAGCCAGAGCGGGACTAGCGGGGAAGGAGAGCAGTACTTC
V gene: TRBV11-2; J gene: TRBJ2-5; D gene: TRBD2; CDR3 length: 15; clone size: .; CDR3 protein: CASSLVLGRGETQYF; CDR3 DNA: TGTGCCAGCAGCTTAGTACTGGGGAGGGGAGAGACCCAGTACTTC
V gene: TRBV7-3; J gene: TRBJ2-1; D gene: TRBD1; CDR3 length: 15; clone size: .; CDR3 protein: CASSLTGTGSNEQFF; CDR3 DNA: TGTGCCAGCAGCTTAACCGGGACAGGGAGCAATGAGCAGTTCTTC